The 20 T cell receptor beta chains in this list originate from one sample, sequenced in a study of regulatory T cells in long-lasting Graves disease. Arm-PCR of CDR3 regions and iRepertoire HTBI primers were the basis on which TCR beta libraries were built. One entry per CDR3 protein, called by TCRdb with MiXCR from the multiplex PCR reads. In the table there are around 450,000 distinct CDR3 sequences, 20% to 25% of which are singletons. Time point defined: persistent/refractory GD, antithyroid drugs over 5 years with positive TRAb. PBMCs provided the RNA from which the TCR library was made. This specimen was peripheral blood mononuclear cells (PBMCs), taken when the disease was refractory, from a patient treated with antithyroid drugs. These receptor sequences come from a female donor with Graves disease.

CDR3: CASSLMTGLITYNEQFF. The CDR3 DNA follows: TGTGCCAGCAGTTTGATGACGGGCCTGATTACCTACAATGAGCAGTTCTTC. The rearrangement joins TRBV28 to TRBJ2-1; no definite D call. Germline V gene lookup returns CDR1 MDHEN and CDR2 SYDVKM. CDR3 length equals 17 residues. V was cut by 3 bases and J by 2 bases, with 17 bases left in between. Using reference TRBV28 and TRBJ2-1 for the parts outside the CDR3, the full variable domain is DVKVTQSSRYLVKRTGEKVFLECVQDMDHENMFWYRQDPGLGLRLIYFSYDVKMKEKGDIPEGYSVSREKKERFSLILESASTNQTSMYLCASSLMTGLITYNEQFFGPGTRLTVL.

The CDR3 DNA sequence: TGTGCCAGCAGTCCCCAATATTATCAGCCCCAGCATTTT. Protein product: CASSPQYYQPQHF. The genes are TRBV28 and TRBJ1-5; D unclear. V was clipped by 5 bases and J by 5 bases, with 10 bases between them. Germline values: CDR1 MDHEN, CDR2 SYDVKM. The CDR3 runs 13 residues.

The chain has TRBV5-6 and TRBJ1-2; 8 bases fit TRBD1. The CDR3 totals 16 residues. Per the germline V gene, CDR1 is SGHDT and CDR2 is YYEEEE. V gave up 1 base and J gave up 4 bases; unmatched junction bases: 9. The CDR3: CASSLYVPGGFYGYTF. CDR3 DNA sequence: TGTGCCAGCAGCTTGTACGTTCCAGGGGGCTTCTATGGCTACACCTTC.

This clonotype occurred a few times. The chain recombines TRBV7-2 with TRBJ2-7, with TRBD1 matching over 7 bases. The CDR3 covers 14 residues. V lost 4 bases, J lost 3 bases, and 6 bases stayed unmatched. Germline V CDR1 and CDR2: SGHTA, FQGNSA. CDR3 sequence (DNA): TGTGCCAGCAGCTCGGCGGACAGGCTCTACGAGCAGTACTTC. Protein product: CASSSADRLYEQYF.

The CDR3 DNA is TGTGCCAGCAGTCCCCTGGCCCTATTCAGTGGTCAGCCCCAGCATTTT. Protein: CASSPLALFSGQPQHF. This sequence joins TRBV6-1 and TRBJ1-5; no firm D call. The CDR3 is made up of 16 amino acids. The germline V and J ends were trimmed by 5 bases and 6 bases, with 20 bases remaining between them. Germline CDR1 MNHNS, CDR2 SASEGT.

This clonotype has ten or more counts. The V gene is TRBV28, the J gene TRBJ2-5, with 8 bases fitting TRBD2. The junction had 2 bases not matched to a gene; V was cut back by 4 bases and J by 4 bases. This CDR3 spans 13 amino acids. CDR1 and CDR2 from the germline V gene are MDHEN and SYDVKM. This CDR3 is CASSYGGAETQYF. In nucleotides, the CDR3 is TGTGCCAGCAGTTACGGGGGGGCAGAGACCCAGTACTTC.

This clonotype was recorded many times. The CDR3 coding sequence is TGTGCCAGCAGTTACGGGGGGGACGAAGAGACCCAGTACTTC. Translation gives CASSYGGDEETQYF. The J gene is TRBJ2-5, the V gene TRBV12-3 or TRBV12-4, with TRBD2 matching 8 bases. CDR3 size: 14 residues. The J segment lost 3 bases and the V segment lost 4 bases, leaving 4 bases of the junction unmatched.

In regard to this clonotype: The CDR3 does not close with the conserved phenylalanine or tryptophan, likely indicating a read error. This rearrangement joins TRBV20-1 to TRBJ1-1; D is uncertain. Germline loops: CDR1 DFQATT, CDR2 SNEGSKA (reference sequence). The CDR3 consists of 14 residues. V lost 6 bases, J lost 8 bases, and 22 bases lay in between. Written as DNA, the CDR3 is TGCAGTGCCCCTGGGTTTACCGCGGATCCGGAAGCTTTCCTT. This encodes CSAPGFTADPEAFL.

There are many counts of this clonotype. The gene calls are TRBV12-3 or TRBV12-4 and TRBJ1-4; 7 bases are a match to TRBD1. Germline trimming cut 0 bases from V and 4 bases from J; bases unmatched to any gene: 2. The CDR3 has 15 amino acids. CDR3 in DNA: TGTGCCAGCAGTTTAGCCGGGACAGTTAATGAAAAACTGTTTTTT. It yields the protein CASSLAGTVNEKLFF.

This clonotype was seen only a few times. V usage is TRBV27 and J usage is TRBJ1-6, with D perhaps matching TRBD1 (5 bases). The CDR3 consists of 13 residues. Germline values: CDR1 MNHEY, CDR2 SMNVEV (reference sequence). The V gene lost 8 bases and the J gene lost 11 bases, with 16 bases spanning the gap. Written as DNA, the CDR3 is TGTGCCAGCGCACTCGGGGGACTTACACCCCTCCACTTT. It specifies CASALGGLTPLHF.

V and J are TRBV27 and TRBJ2-7; the D call may be TRBD1 or TRBD2 (5 bases each). The length of the CDR3 is 15 residues. The V and J ends lost 0 bases and 3 bases respectively, with 12 bases between them. The germline CDR1 and CDR2 sequences are MNHEY and SMNVEV (reference sequence). The CDR3 protein is CASSLSSDSRYEQYF. DNA for the CDR3: TGTGCCAGCAGTTTATCTAGCGACAGCCGCTACGAGCAGTACTTC.

In regard to this clonotype: A clone one base away is much larger, so this may be a read error. J is TRBJ1-1 and V is TRBV28, with 10 bases lining up with TRBD1. This CDR3 has 14 amino acids. Germline values: CDR1 MDHEN, CDR2 SYDVKM. The CDR3 reads CASSRTGGNTGAFF. CDR3 nucleotide sequence: TGTGCCAGCAGTAGGACAGGGGGGAACACTGGAGCTTTCTTT.

This clonotype showed up many times. The gene calls are TRBV12-3 or TRBV12-4 and TRBJ2-2, with D perhaps matching TRBD1 (6 bases). The CDR3 consists of 19 residues. Trimming removed 5 bases at V and 0 bases at J, with 22 bases between. CDR3: CASSGIQGREGANTGELFF. DNA of the CDR3: TGTGCCAGCAGTGGAATTCAGGGGAGAGAGGGCGCGAACACCGGGGAGCTGTTTTTT.

This clonotype was detected only a few times. The chain links TRBV5-4 to TRBJ1-1; TRBD1 aligns across 9 bases. The V and J ends lost 4 bases and 1 base, in that order; junction bases with no gene match: 8. This CDR3 region has 16 residues. Germline V CDR1 and CDR2: SGHNT, YYREEE (reference sequence). The CDR3 spells CASSRGQGGWNTEAFF. The CDR3 DNA reads TGTGCCAGCAGCCGGGGACAGGGAGGGTGGAACACTGAAGCTTTCTTT.

This clonotype was detected ten times or more. This rearrangement joins TRBV15 to TRBJ1-2; a possible D gene is TRBD1 (6 bases). With 4 bases removed from V and 5 bases from J, the gap between germline ends came to 17 bases. CDR1 and CDR2 from the germline V gene are LNHNV and YYDKDF (reference sequence). The CDR3 is made up of 15 amino acids. DNA for the CDR3: TGTGCCACCAGCAACCCCTCCGGGGGCCCTTATGGCTACACCTTC. Protein product: CATSNPSGGPYGYTF.

This clonotype was counted only a few times. This chain connects TRBV7-2 to TRBJ2-7; D remains ambiguous. Trimming removed 1 base from V and 1 base from J, with 11 bases in between. CDR1 and CDR2 from the germline V gene are SGHTA and FQGNSA. The CDR3 totals 15 residues. The CDR3, as DNA: TGTGCCAGCAGCTTAGTTCTGGGCCGATCCTACGAGCAGTACTTC. This sequence encodes CASSLVLGRSYEQYF.

J is TRBJ2-7 and V is TRBV9; 7 bases map to TRBD2. Germline CDR1 SGDLS, CDR2 YYNGEE. The CDR3 covers 15 residues. V was pared by 0 bases and J by 2 bases, with 5 bases of the junction left unmatched. CDR3 loop: CASSVGGRSPYEQYF. As DNA, the CDR3 is TGTGCCAGCAGCGTAGGCGGGAGAAGCCCCTACGAGCAGTACTTC.

This clonotype occurred a few times. The rearrangement uses TRBV12-3 or TRBV12-4 and TRBJ2-2, with D unclear. The CDR3 has 12 amino acids. V was trimmed by 11 bases and J by 8 bases, leaving 15 bases between them. The CDR3 DNA reads as TGTGCCGGCTCAGACGGAGCGGGGGAGCTGTTTTTT. It codes for CAGSDGAGELFF.

This clonotype was seen many times. CDR3 amino acids: CASSEGIKYEQYF. Written as DNA, the CDR3 is TGTGCCAGCAGTGAAGGCATTAAGTACGAGCAGTACTTC. The chain is built from TRBV2 and TRBJ2-7; D unresolved. Trimming took 1 base from V and 4 from J, leaving 8 bases between them. CDR1 and CDR2 (germline): SNHLY, FYNNEI. The CDR3 loop spans 13 amino acids.

The V gene is TRBV7-9, the J gene TRBJ1-6, with no clear D. Trimming took 5 bases from V and 3 from J, leaving 8 bases between them. This CDR3 comprises 14 residues. Germline loops: CDR1 SEHNR, CDR2 FQNEAQ (reference sequence). The CDR3 is CASSPGDYNSPLHF. For the CDR3, the DNA is TGTGCCAGCAGCCCTGGGGACTATAATTCACCCCTCCACTTT.